The 28 T cell receptor beta chains listed next were all sequenced from one sample in a study of vaccination effects on CD4 cells after COVID-19. Viral peptide pools were used in the ViraFEST assay to expand antigen-specific CD4+ T cells, and sequencing came afterward. Subsequent to approximately 11 days of culture, CD4+ T cells were isolated. All study participants received two doses of BNT162b2 or mRNA-1273 vaccine. The repertoire was sequenced with immunoSEQ multiplex PCR; TCRdb's copy has only in-frame clones and lacks some. Among about 28,000 clones, approximately 71% were seen once, and the ten largest hold roughly 9%. These receptors have no known antigen. The input for sequencing was CD4+ T cells from PBMCs cultured with HCoV-NL63 spike peptides, taken after COVID-19 vaccination. The receptors shown here come from a human donor who received a COVID-19 vaccine.

The V gene is TRBV7-2, the J gene TRBJ2-3, with TRBD2 matching over 10 bases. V lost 6 bases and J lost 1; bases outside the gene matches: 1. Germline CDR1 is SGHTA and CDR2 is FQGNSA. The CDR3 consists of 14 residues. The CDR3 DNA reads as TGTGCCAGCAGTCTAGCGGGGGGCACAGATACGCAGTATTTT. Translated, it gives CASSLAGGTDTQYF.

This clone was seen more than once but under ten times. V gene TRBV9 combines with J gene TRBJ1-6; no reliable D call. This CDR3 comprises 14 residues. The V and J ends lost 0 bases and 5 bases respectively, with 6 bases between them. The germline CDR1 and CDR2 sequences are SGDLS and YYNGEE. The CDR3 is CASSVGGNNSPLHF. Here the CDR3 DNA reads TGTGCCAGCAGCGTAGGGGGTAATAATTCACCCCTCCACTTT.

This clone was counted a few times. The rearrangement uses TRBV11-2 and TRBJ1-5; no definite D call. CDR3 size: 13 residues. The germline V gene has CDR1 SGHAT and CDR2 FQNNGV. Trimming stripped 5 bases from V and 9 bases from J, with 14 bases between. CDR3 residues: CASSRVVGGPQHF. As DNA, the CDR3 is TGTGCCAGCAGCCGAGTAGTCGGAGGGCCCCAGCATTTT.

This clone was found a few times. J is TRBJ2-1 and V is TRBV2; no reliable D call. The germline V gene has CDR1 SNHLY and CDR2 FYNNEI. The CDR3 is made up of 12 amino acids. V was cut by 3 bases and J by 7 bases, with 7 bases left in between. The CDR3 is CASSEYGNEQFF. CDR3 coding DNA: TGTGCCAGCAGTGAGTATGGTAATGAGCAGTTCTTC.

V gene TRBV7-9 combines with J gene TRBJ2-7; perhaps D is TRBD1 or TRBD2 (5 bases each). Trimming left V 6 bases short and J 5 bases short, with 14 bases between. Germline V gene data show CDR1 as SEHNR and CDR2 as FQNEAQ (reference sequence). CDR3 size: 13 residues. Here the CDR3 reads CASSRDQIDEQYF. CDR3 in DNA: TGTGCCAGCAGTCGGGACCAAATAGACGAGCAGTACTTC.

This clone was seen a handful of times. The rearrangement uses TRBV10-1 and TRBJ2-2; D call uncertain. V gave up 2 bases and J gave up 7 bases, with 8 bases separating them. Germline assignment: CDR1 WNHNN and CDR2 SYGVQD (reference sequence). CDR3 length equals 13 residues. The CDR3, as DNA: TGCGCCAGCAGTGAGGCAGGAATCGGGGAGCTGTTTTTT. It encodes CASSEAGIGELFF.

The V and J genes are TRBV9 and TRBJ2-3, with unresolved D. Trimming shortened V by 0 bases and J by 1 base, and 9 bases separated the two germline ends. The germline V gene encodes CDR1 SGDLS and CDR2 YYNGEE. CDR3 length: 15 amino acids. Here the CDR3 reads CASSVVVLGTDTQYF. DNA for the CDR3: TGTGCCAGCAGCGTAGTAGTGTTGGGCACAGATACGCAGTATTTT.

The chain combines TRBV19 with TRBJ2-3, with TRBD2 identical over 12 bases. The CDR3 loop spans 15 amino acids. V dropped 5 bases and J dropped 4; count of bases not matched to a gene: 4. Germline CDR1 and CDR2: LNHDA and SQIVND (reference sequence). DNA for the CDR3: TGTGCCAGTAGTCCTAGCGGGGGGGGGTCAGATACGCAGTATTTT. Translating it yields CASSPSGGGSDTQYF.

The V gene is TRBV7-9, the J gene TRBJ1-1; D is undetermined. Germline assignment: CDR1 SEHNR and CDR2 FQNEAQ (reference sequence). There are 14 residues in the CDR3. V gave up 0 bases and J gave up 7 bases, with 12 bases separating them. CDR3 loop: CASSLAVGSLEAFF. For the CDR3, the DNA is TGTGCCAGCAGCTTAGCGGTAGGATCTCTTGAAGCTTTCTTT. The entire variable domain, with the rest obtained from reference TRBV7-9 and TRBJ1-1, is as follows: DTGVSQNPRHKITKRGQNVTFRCDPISEHNRLYWYRQTLGQGPEFLTYFQNEAQLEKSRLLSDRFSAERPKGSFSTLEIQRTEQGDSAMYLCASSLAVGSLEAFFGQGTRLTVV.

The chain has TRBV29-1 and TRBJ2-7; no firm D call. Trimming shortened V by 5 bases and J by 7 bases, and 9 bases separated the two germline ends. The CDR3 covers 10 residues. CDR1 is SQVTM, CDR2 ANQGSEA, per germline. The CDR3 is CSVRQTEQYF. DNA for the CDR3: TGCAGCGTTCGACAAACTGAGCAGTACTTC.

CDR3 DNA sequence: TGTGCCAGCAGCATACAGGGGTTTACCAATCAGCCCCAGCATTTT. Amino acid sequence: CASSIQGFTNQPQHF. The chain combines TRBV6-5 with TRBJ1-5; TRBD1 agrees at 7 bases. CDR3 size: 15 residues. Trimming removed 6 bases from V and 3 bases from J; junction bases left unmatched: 8. The germline V gene encodes CDR1 MNHEY and CDR2 SVGAGI.

The V call is TRBV10-3, the J call TRBJ2-5, with D hard to call. Germline V lookup: CDR1 ENHRY, CDR2 SYGVKD. V was trimmed by 10 bases and J by 0 bases, leaving 15 bases between them. CDR3 size: 14 residues. CDR3 amino acids: CATTERADQETQYF. In nucleotides, the CDR3 is TGTGCCACCACCGAAAGGGCGGACCAAGAGACCCAGTACTTC.

The chain joins TRBV3-1 (or the pseudogene TRBV3-2) to TRBJ1-6; D gene ambiguous. CDR3 length equals 14 residues. V was trimmed by 3 bases and J by 12 bases, leaving 15 bases between them. Germline V gene sequence: CDR1 LGHDT, CDR2 YNNKEL (reference sequence). This CDR3 is CASSQPGRGLPLHF. Written as DNA, the CDR3 is TGTGCCAGCAGCCAGCCGGGTCGGGGTTTACCCCTCCACTTT.

The V gene is TRBV12-5, the J gene TRBJ2-5, with D perhaps assigned TRBD1 or TRBD2 (6 bases each). The V gene's germline CDR1 is LGHNT and CDR2 FRNRAP. This CDR3 has 20 residues. Trimming left V 0 bases short and J 2 bases short, with 25 bases between. In DNA form, the CDR3 reads TGTGCTAGTGGTTTGGTACTCTCCCTCGGGGGCGGGGCGGGGCAAGAGACCCAGTACTTC. This encodes CASGLVLSLGGGAGQETQYF.

The CDR3 loop reads CASTTSGGRQETQYF. The CDR3 DNA sequence: TGTGCCAGCACCACTAGCGGGGGACGTCAAGAGACCCAGTACTTC. The chain joins TRBV3-1 (or the pseudogene TRBV3-2) to TRBJ2-5; 11 bases are a match to TRBD2. The J segment lost 2 bases and the V segment lost 7 bases, leaving 6 bases of the junction unmatched. CDR3 length equals 15 residues. Germline V gene sequence: CDR1 LGHDT, CDR2 YNNKEL (reference sequence).

The genes are TRBV6-1 and TRBJ2-7, with D unresolved. This CDR3 spans 15 amino acids. In germline, CDR1 is MNHNS, CDR2 SASEGT. Trimming removed 2 bases from V and 0 bases from J, with 11 bases in between. CDR3 sequence reads: CASSERAGLSYEQYF. The CDR3 bases are TGTGCCAGCAGTGAACGGGCAGGCCTCTCCTACGAGCAGTACTTC.

This sequence joins TRBV28 and TRBJ1-3; D is ambiguous. The ends were cut back, 8 bases at V and 0 bases at J, with 8 bases in the middle. The CDR3 covers 13 residues. Germline lookup yields CDR1 MDHEN and CDR2 SYDVKM. CDR3 nucleotide sequence: TGTGCCAGCGGCGCTGGCTCTGGAAACACCATATATTTT. Its protein is CASGAGSGNTIYF.

The chain carries TRBV11-2 and TRBJ2-3; D is uncertain. The CDR3 extends over 16 amino acids. V was trimmed by 2 bases and J by 0 bases, leaving 12 bases between them. From germline, CDR1 is SGHAT and CDR2 FQNNGV. As DNA, the CDR3 is TGTGCCAGCAGCTTATTTATGGGATCTAGCACAGATACGCAGTATTTT. This gives the protein CASSLFMGSSTDTQYF.

This clone has more than one count but fewer than ten. The rearrangement links TRBV5-1 to TRBJ2-3; the D is unclear. The CDR3 spans 16 residues. The germline V gene has CDR1 SGHRS and CDR2 YFSETQ. Trimming stripped 5 bases from V and 5 bases from J, with 21 bases between. This CDR3 reads CASRPDFSHMRDTQYF. The CDR3 bases are TGCGCCAGCAGGCCCGACTTTAGCCATATGAGAGATACGCAGTATTTT.

The rearrangement uses TRBV19 and TRBJ1-5; the match to TRBD1 covers 7 bases. V was clipped by 4 bases and J by 6 bases; unmatched bases: 6. Germline CDR1 LNHDA, CDR2 SQIVND (reference sequence). This CDR3 has 14 residues. CDR3 coding DNA: TGTGCCAGTAGTAATTCAGGGGGGAGTCAGCCCCAGCATTTT. It yields the protein CASSNSGGSQPQHF.

The chain carries TRBV24-1 and TRBJ2-1, with 8 positions matching TRBD2. V shed 5 bases, J shed 6 bases, and the junction held 5 bases outside the gene matches. The CDR3 runs 14 residues. The germline gives CDR1 KGHDR, CDR2 SFDVKD. The CDR3 loop reads CATSGSGRANEQFF. The CDR3 coding sequence is TGTGCCACCAGTGGAAGCGGGAGAGCCAATGAGCAGTTCTTC.

The rearrangement uses TRBV10-1 and TRBJ1-3, with TRBD1 as a possible D gene (5 bases). CDR3 length equals 13 residues. Looked up from germline, CDR1 is WNHNN and CDR2 is SYGVQD (reference sequence). Trimming cost V 6 bases and J 4 bases, with 10 bases left between them. CDR3 protein: CASRDTGGNTIYF. CDR3 nucleotide sequence: TGCGCCAGCAGGGACACCGGGGGAAACACCATATATTTT.

The rearrangement joins TRBV21-1 to TRBJ2-1; TRBD2 is taken as the D call from the table, unchecked against the DNA. TRBV21-1 is a documented pseudogene. This CDR3 comprises 13 residues. The CDR3 nucleotides are TGTGCCAGCGACTCGGACGGGGACAATGAGCAGTTCTTC. Translated: CASDSDGDNEQFF.

The CDR3 region has the DNA TGCGCCAGCAGCTTAGGACTAGCTCGGGCTACCTACGAGCAGTACTTC. This sequence encodes CASSLGLARATYEQYF. The chain joins TRBV5-1 to TRBJ2-7; TRBD2 aligns across 8 bases. The V and J ends lost 2 bases and 2 bases, in that order; junction bases with no gene match: 9. Germline CDR1 is SGHRS and CDR2 is YFSETQ. The CDR3 contains 16 residues.

The chain joins TRBV6-5 to TRBJ2-7, with unresolved D. Germline-derived CDR1 and CDR2 are MNHEY and SVGAGI. This CDR3 has 11 residues. Deletions cut 6 bases from V and 2 bases from J, with 5 bases between. CDR3 DNA sequence: TGTGCCAGCAGCCGGACCTACGAGCAGTACTTC. Translated, it gives CASSRTYEQYF.

This chain connects TRBV21-1 to TRBJ2-1; the table's D gene call, TRBD1, was not cross checked with the DNA. TRBV21-1 is described as a pseudogene. The CDR3 has 14 residues. The chain's CDR3 is CASSKGGQGNEQFF. The CDR3 nucleotides read TGTGCCAGCAGCAAAGGGGGACAGGGCAATGAGCAGTTCTTC.

A few counts support this clone. The chain couples TRBV4-1 to TRBJ2-2; a weak D match, TRBD1 (7 bases). The CDR3 is made up of 15 amino acids. Looked up from germline, CDR1 is MGHRA and CDR2 is YSYEKL. V was trimmed by 3 bases and J by 6 bases, leaving 14 bases between them. CDR3 coding DNA: TGCGCCAGCAGCCATCAGGGGGGCGTTGCCGGGGAGCTGTTTTTT. Protein: CASSHQGGVAGELFF.

The chain uses TRBV4-1 and TRBJ1-3, with no clear D. Germline lookup yields CDR1 MGHRA and CDR2 YSYEKL. The CDR3 totals 14 residues. V was clipped by 4 bases and J by 0 bases, with 7 bases between them. In DNA form, the CDR3 reads TGCGCCAGCAGCCCATACAACTCTGGAAACACCATATATTTT. Protein sequence: CASSPYNSGNTIYF.